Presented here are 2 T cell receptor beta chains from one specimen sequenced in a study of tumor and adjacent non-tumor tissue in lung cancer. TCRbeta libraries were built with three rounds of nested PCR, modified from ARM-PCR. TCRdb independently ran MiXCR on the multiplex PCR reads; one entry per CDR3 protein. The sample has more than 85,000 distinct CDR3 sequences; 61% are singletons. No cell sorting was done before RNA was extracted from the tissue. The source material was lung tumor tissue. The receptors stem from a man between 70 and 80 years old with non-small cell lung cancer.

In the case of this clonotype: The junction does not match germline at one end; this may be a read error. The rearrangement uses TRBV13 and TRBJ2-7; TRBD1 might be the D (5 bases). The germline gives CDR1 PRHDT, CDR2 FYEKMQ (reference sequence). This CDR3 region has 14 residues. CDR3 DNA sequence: TGTGCCAGCAGCTTCCGGACATGGGCCTACAAGCAGTACTTC. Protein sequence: CASSFRTWAYKQYF.

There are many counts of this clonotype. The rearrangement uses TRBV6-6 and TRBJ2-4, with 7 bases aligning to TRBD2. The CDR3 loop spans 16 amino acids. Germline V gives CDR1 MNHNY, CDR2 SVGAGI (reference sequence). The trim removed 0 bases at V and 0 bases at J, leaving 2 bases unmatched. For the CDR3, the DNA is TGTGCCAGCAGTTACTCGGGAGGGACAGCCAAAAACATTCAGTACTTC. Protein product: CASSYSGGTAKNIQYF.